This is a list of T cell receptor beta chains from one sample in a study of blood T cell repertoires in COVID-19. The repertoire was sequenced with immunoSEQ multiplex PCR; TCRdb's copy has only in-frame clones and lacks some. The profile shows 150,000 to 200,000 clones, around nine tenths of them singletons. The specimen sequenced was peripheral blood. The receptors originated from a man between 65 and 85 years old with acute or convalescent COVID-19. Both conserved end residues are part of each CDR3. D genes are given only for firm matches. Size is omitted from some rows. Given values are once, few, many or a class for expanded clones.

clone_size	v_call	d_call	j_call	cdr3_aa	cdr3_nt
-	TRBV28	TRBD2	TRBJ2-3	CASSYPLGTSGGYTDTQYF	TGTGCCAGCAGCTATCCCCTCGGGACTAGCGGGGGTTACACAGATACGCAGTATTTT
-	TRBV15	-	TRBJ1-5	CATSRGAGRGVDNQPQHF	TGTGCCACCAGCAGAGGGGCAGGGAGGGGAGTCGACAATCAGCCCCAGCATTTT
-	TRBV11-3	-	TRBJ2-1	CASSSKDSSYNEQFF	TGTGCCAGCAGCTCTAAGGACAGCTCCTACAATGAGCAGTTCTTC
-	TRBV5-1	-	TRBJ2-5	CASSSGQHQETQYF	TGCGCCAGCAGTTCGGGACAACACCAAGAGACCCAGTACTTC
-	TRBV4-1	-	TRBJ2-3	CASSQGGVPDTQYF	TGCGCCAGCAGCCAAGGCGGCGTTCCAGATACGCAGTATTTT
-	TRBV2	-	TRBJ2-5	CASSDREVETQYF	TGTGCCAGCAGTGACAGGGAGGTTGAGACCCAGTACTTC
-	TRBV20-1	-	TRBJ2-5	CSASYPQETQYF	TGCAGTGCTAGTTATCCCCAAGAGACCCAGTACTTC
-	TRBV27	-	TRBJ1-5	CASSLRQDTNQPQHF	TGTGCCAGCAGTTTACGTCAGGACACAAATCAGCCCCAGCATTTT
-	TRBV3-1/TRBV3-2	-	TRBJ1-3	CASSQDAASSGNTIYF	TGTGCCAGCAGCCAAGATGCGGCAAGCTCTGGAAACACCATATATTTT
-	TRBV9	TRBD1	TRBJ1-6	CASSVGGQANDSPLHF	TGTGCCAGCAGCGTAGGGGGACAGGCTAACGACTCACCCCTCCACTTT
-	TRBV19	-	TRBJ1-5	CASSIALSTDQPQHF	TGTGCCAGTAGTATTGCCCTCTCCACGGATCAGCCCCAGCATTTT
-	TRBV3-1/TRBV3-2	TRBD2	TRBJ2-5	CASSQSGLAGDPETQYF	TGTGCCAGCAGCCAAAGCGGACTAGCGGGAGACCCAGAGACCCAGTACTTC
-	TRBV7-2	TRBD2	TRBJ2-1	CASSLAVLAGYNEQFF	TGTGCCAGCAGCTTAGCGGTGTTAGCGGGCTACAATGAGCAGTTCTTC
-	TRBV18	-	TRBJ1-3	CASSDQGSSGNTIYF	TGTGCCAGCTCAGACCAGGGGTCCTCTGGAAACACCATATATTTT
once	TRBV5-1	-	TRBJ2-3	CASSFDQEGDTQYF	TGCGCCAGCAGCTTCGACCAAGAGGGAGATACGCAGTATTTT
-	TRBV6-1	-	TRBJ1-5	CASSDLNQPQHF	TGTGCCAGCAGTGATCTGAATCAGCCCCAGCATTTT
-	TRBV15	-	TRBJ1-6	CATSKDTSPLHF	TGTGCCACCAGTAAGGACACTTCACCCCTCCACTTT
-	TRBV5-8	TRBD1	TRBJ1-2	CASSGGQGEDYGYTF	TGTGCCAGCAGCGGGGGACAGGGGGAGGACTATGGCTACACCTTC
-	TRBV28	TRBD1	TRBJ1-5	CASTQGGLNQPQHF	TGTGCCAGCACCCAGGGGGGCCTCAATCAGCCCCAGCATTTT
-	TRBV4-2	TRBD2	TRBJ2-1	CASSQVLLAGHNEQFF	TGTGCCAGCAGCCAAGTTCTACTAGCGGGGCACAATGAGCAGTTCTTC
-	TRBV7-3	-	TRBJ2-3	CASSLSPDTQYF	TGTGCCAGCAGCCTTAGTCCAGATACGCAGTATTTT
-	TRBV5-1	TRBD1	TRBJ1-6	CASSWGDRGSPLHF	TGCGCCAGCAGCTGGGGGGACAGGGGCTCACCCCTCCACTTT
medium-sized	TRBV3-1/TRBV3-2	-	TRBJ2-1	CASKESRRAHSYNEQFF	TGTGCCAGCAAGGAGAGTCGGCGGGCTCACTCCTACAATGAGCAGTTCTTC
-	TRBV6-5	-	TRBJ2-1	CASQYPGTYNEQFF	TGTGCCAGCCAATACCCAGGGACCTACAATGAGCAGTTCTTC
-	TRBV5-4	-	TRBJ1-3	CASSLDGTIYF	TGTGCCAGCAGCTTGGACGGCACCATATATTTT
-	TRBV19	-	TRBJ1-2	CASSIAAAFRYTF	TGTGCCAGTAGTATTGCGGCAGCCTTCCGCTACACCTTC